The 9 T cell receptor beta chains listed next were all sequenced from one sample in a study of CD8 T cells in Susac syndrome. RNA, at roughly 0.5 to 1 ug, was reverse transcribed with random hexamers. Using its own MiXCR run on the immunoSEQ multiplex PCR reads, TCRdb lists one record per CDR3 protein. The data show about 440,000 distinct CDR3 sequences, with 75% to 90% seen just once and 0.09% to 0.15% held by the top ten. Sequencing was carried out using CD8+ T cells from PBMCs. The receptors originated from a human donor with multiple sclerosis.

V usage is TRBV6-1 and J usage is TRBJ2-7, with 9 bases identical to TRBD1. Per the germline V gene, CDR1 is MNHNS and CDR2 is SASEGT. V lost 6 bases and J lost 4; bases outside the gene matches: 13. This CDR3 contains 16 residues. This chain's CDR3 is CASSLSTGTGLYEQYF. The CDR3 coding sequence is TGTGCCAGCAGCCTTTCGACCGGGACAGGGTTGTACGAGCAGTACTTC.

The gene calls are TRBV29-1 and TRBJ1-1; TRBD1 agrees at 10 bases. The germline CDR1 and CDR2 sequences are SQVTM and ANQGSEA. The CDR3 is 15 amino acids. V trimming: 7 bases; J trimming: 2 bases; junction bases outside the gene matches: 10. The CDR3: CSDSDRGLQNTEAFF. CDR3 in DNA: TGCAGCGACTCAGACAGGGGGCTTCAAAACACTGAAGCTTTCTTT. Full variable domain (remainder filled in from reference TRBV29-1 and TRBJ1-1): SAVISQKPSRDICQRGTSLTIQCQVDSQVTMMFWYRQQPGQSLTLIATANQGSEATYESGFVIDKFPISRPNLTFSTLTVSNMSPEDSSIYLCSDSDRGLQNTEAFFGQGTRLTVV.

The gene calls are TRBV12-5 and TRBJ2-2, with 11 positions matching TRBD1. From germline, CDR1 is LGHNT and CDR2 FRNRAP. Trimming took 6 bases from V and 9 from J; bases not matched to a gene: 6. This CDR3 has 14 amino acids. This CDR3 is CASGSGTGGRELFF. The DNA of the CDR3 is TGTGCTAGTGGATCTGGGACAGGGGGTCGGGAGCTGTTTTTT.

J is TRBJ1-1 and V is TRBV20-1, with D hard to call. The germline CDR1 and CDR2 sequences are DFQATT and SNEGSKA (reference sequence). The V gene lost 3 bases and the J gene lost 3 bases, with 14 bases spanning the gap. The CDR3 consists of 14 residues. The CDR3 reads CSARDPIGDTEAFF. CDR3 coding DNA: TGCAGTGCTAGGGACCCTATCGGGGACACTGAAGCTTTCTTT.

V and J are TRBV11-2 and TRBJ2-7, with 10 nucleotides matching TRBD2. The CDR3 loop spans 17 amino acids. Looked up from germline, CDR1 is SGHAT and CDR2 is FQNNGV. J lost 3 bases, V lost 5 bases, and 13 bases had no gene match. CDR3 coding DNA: TGTGCCAGCAGCCCCGAATGGTTAGCGGGAGGCATCTACGAGCAGTACTTC. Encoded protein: CASSPEWLAGGIYEQYF.

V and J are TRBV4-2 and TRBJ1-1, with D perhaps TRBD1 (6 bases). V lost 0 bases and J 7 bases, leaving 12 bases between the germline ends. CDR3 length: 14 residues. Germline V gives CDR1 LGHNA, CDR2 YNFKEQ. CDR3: CASSQDGQGLEAFF. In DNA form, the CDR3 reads TGTGCCAGCAGCCAAGACGGCCAGGGGCTTGAAGCTTTCTTT.

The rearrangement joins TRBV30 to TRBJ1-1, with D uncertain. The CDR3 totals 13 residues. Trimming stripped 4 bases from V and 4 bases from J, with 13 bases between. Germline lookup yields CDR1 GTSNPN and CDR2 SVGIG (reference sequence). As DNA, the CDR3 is TGTGCCTGGACCCCCGGAATCGGCACTGAAGCTTTCTTT. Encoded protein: CAWTPGIGTEAFF.

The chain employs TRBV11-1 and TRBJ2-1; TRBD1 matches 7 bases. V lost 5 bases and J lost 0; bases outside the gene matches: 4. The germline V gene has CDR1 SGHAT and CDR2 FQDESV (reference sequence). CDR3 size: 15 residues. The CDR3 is CASSEDRASYNEQFF. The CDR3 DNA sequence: TGTGCCAGCAGCGAAGACAGGGCCTCCTACAATGAGCAGTTCTTC.

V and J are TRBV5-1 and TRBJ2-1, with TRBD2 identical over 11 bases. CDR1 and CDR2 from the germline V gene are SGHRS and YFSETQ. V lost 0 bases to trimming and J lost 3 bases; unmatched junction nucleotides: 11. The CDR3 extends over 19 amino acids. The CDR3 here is CASSLEVSTSGGYYNEQFF. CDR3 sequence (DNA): TGCGCCAGCAGCTTGGAAGTGAGTACTAGCGGGGGATACTACAATGAGCAGTTCTTC.